The 28 T cell receptor beta chains below were found in one sample sequenced in a study of response to subunit inactivated influenza vaccine. TCRdb re-derived calls from the RT-PCR reads in MiXCR, one entry per CDR3 protein. The sample carries 550,000 to 800,000 distinct CDR3 sequences, 15% to 17% recorded once. Sequenced here: PBMCs from blood, sampled less than 13 days after vaccination. All receptors derive from a man aged 45-65 years who received an inactivated influenza vaccine.

This clonotype was recorded a few times. The chain carries TRBV28 and TRBJ2-3, with 9 bases fitting TRBD2. The germline V gene encodes CDR1 MDHEN and CDR2 SYDVKM. CDR3 length equals 16 residues. J gave up 4 bases and V 3 bases, and 8 bases lay outside the gene matches. The CDR3, as DNA: TGTGCCAGCAGTTTTGAGGCGGGGGGGATTTCAGATACGCAGTATTTT. It translates to CASSFEAGGISDTQYF.

This clonotype came up a few times. The chain links TRBV20-1 to TRBJ1-5, with a weak D call TRBD1 (6 bases). CDR1 DFQATT and CDR2 SNEGSKA come from the germline V gene (reference sequence). CDR3 length: 13 residues. Trimming cost V 4 bases and J 0 bases, with 7 bases left between them. The CDR3, as DNA: TGCAGTGCTAAGGACAGTAGCAATCAGCCCCAGCATTTT. This codes for CSAKDSSNQPQHF.

The J gene is TRBJ1-6, the V gene TRBV20-1, with D uncertain. This CDR3 has 12 residues. CDR1 is DFQATT and CDR2 is SNEGSKA in the germline V gene (reference sequence). The V and J ends lost 6 bases and 7 bases respectively, with 10 bases between them. The CDR3 coding sequence is TGCAGTGCCCAATCCCCGAATTCACCCCTCCACTTT. It codes for CSAQSPNSPLHF.

The J gene is TRBJ2-3, the V gene TRBV20-1, with a weak D call TRBD1 (6 bases). Germline assignment: CDR1 DFQATT and CDR2 SNEGSKA (reference sequence). V was shortened by 2 bases and J by 0 bases, with 15 bases between the two germline ends. This CDR3 has 16 residues. This CDR3 reads CSARTRRGASTDTQYF. The CDR3 DNA reads TGCAGTGCTAGAACCCGCAGGGGAGCTAGCACAGATACGCAGTATTTT.

This clonotype was counted a few times. This chain connects TRBV6-1 to TRBJ2-7; 7 nucleotides match TRBD1. V shed 6 bases, J shed 1 base, and the junction held 9 bases outside the gene matches. This CDR3 has 15 amino acids. Germline V CDR1 and CDR2: MNHNS, SASEGT. CDR3 region: CASSRPGQFSYEQYF. DNA for the CDR3: TGTGCCAGCAGCCGACCGGGACAGTTTTCCTACGAGCAGTACTTC.

The CDR3 loop reads CASSLALAGDFFYEQYF. CDR3 coding DNA: TGTGCCAGCAGCTTAGCGCTAGCGGGAGACTTCTTCTACGAGCAGTACTTC. The chain joins TRBV7-9 to TRBJ2-7, with 10 nucleotides matching TRBD2. From germline, CDR1 is SEHNR and CDR2 FQNEAQ (reference sequence). The CDR3 length is 17 residues. V shed 0 bases, J shed 3 bases, and the junction held 8 bases outside the gene matches.

There are a few counts of this clonotype. The J gene is TRBJ1-2, the V gene TRBV20-1; 9 bases map to TRBD1. Germline CDR1 reads DFQATT; CDR2 reads SNEGSKA (reference sequence). The CDR3 runs 17 residues. J gave up 6 bases and V 3 bases, and 17 bases lay outside the gene matches. For the CDR3, the DNA is TGCAGTGCTAGTTGGGTTGCATCCGGACAGGGGTTCCATGGCTACACCTTC. It translates to CSASWVASGQGFHGYTF.

This sequence joins TRBV5-1 and TRBJ2-1, with TRBD1 identical over 9 bases. V dropped 2 bases and J dropped 5; count of bases not matched to a gene: 5. Germline lookup yields CDR1 SGHRS and CDR2 YFSETQ. This CDR3 has 15 amino acids. This chain's CDR3 is CASSLPGQGHNEQFF. The CDR3 DNA is TGCGCCAGCAGCTTACCGGGACAGGGCCACAATGAGCAGTTCTTC.

This clonotype was found many times. V usage is TRBV29-1 and J usage is TRBJ2-4, with 10 bases that match TRBD1. V lost 7 bases, J lost 8 bases, and 14 bases stayed unmatched. The CDR3 covers 15 residues. Per the germline V gene, CDR1 is SQVTM and CDR2 is ANQGSEA. The DNA for the CDR3 is TGCAGCGCTCAGACCCCGGGACAGGGGAGTCACATTCAGTACTTC. Protein product: CSAQTPGQGSHIQYF.

The V and J genes are TRBV20-1 and TRBJ1-2; no clear D gene. Deletions cut 6 bases from V and 4 bases from J, with 12 bases between. Looked up from germline, CDR1 is DFQATT and CDR2 is SNEGSKA (reference sequence). There are 12 residues in the CDR3. CDR3 sequence reads: CSAPGAFYGYTF. The CDR3 bases are TGCAGTGCCCCCGGCGCATTCTATGGCTACACCTTC.

This clonotype was observed a few times. The V call is TRBV7-2, the J call TRBJ1-2; D uncertain. CDR1 SGHTA and CDR2 FQGNSA come from the germline V gene. Trimming pared 2 bases from V and 4 bases from J, leaving 14 bases between. CDR3 length: 15 amino acids. CDR3 loop: CASSLNSANSYGYTF. CDR3 nucleotide sequence: TGTGCCAGCAGCTTAAATTCCGCCAACTCCTATGGCTACACCTTC.

The chain couples TRBV7-2 to TRBJ2-2; 9 positions match TRBD1. Losses at the gene ends were 1 base for V and 5 bases for J; bases not matched to a gene: 5. CDR3 length equals 16 residues. Germline V gene lookup returns CDR1 SGHTA and CDR2 FQGNSA. CDR3 nucleotides: TGTGCCAGCAGCTTAGTTGTTGGGACAGGGACCGGGGAGCTGTTTTTT. This translates into CASSLVVGTGTGELFF.

This clonotype came up a few times. The V and J genes are TRBV6-5 and TRBJ2-3; a weak D match, TRBD1 (5 bases). This CDR3 has 15 residues. Trimming pared 3 bases from V and 4 bases from J, leaving 14 bases between. Germline CDR1 is MNHEY and CDR2 is SVGAGI. The CDR3 is CASSYVAGKADTQYF. As DNA, the CDR3 is TGTGCCAGCAGTTATGTTGCAGGGAAGGCAGATACGCAGTATTTT.

The genes are TRBV20-1 and TRBJ2-3, with D possibly being TRBD1 (5 bases). Germline CDR1 and CDR2: DFQATT and SNEGSKA (reference sequence). Trimming removed 3 bases from V and 2 bases from J, with 9 bases in between. The CDR3 totals 13 residues. CDR3 residues: CSASRGATDTQYF. The CDR3 DNA reads TGCAGTGCTAGCCGTGGGGCCACAGATACGCAGTATTTT.

This clonotype was recorded at least ten times. This chain uses TRBV5-1 with TRBJ1-2; 7 nucleotides align to TRBD1. CDR1 SGHRS and CDR2 YFSETQ come from the germline V gene. The V and J ends lost 4 bases and 0 bases, in that order; junction bases with no gene match: 6. The CDR3 totals 15 residues. In DNA form, the CDR3 reads TGCGCCAGCAGCCAGGGGGGGACGGCTAACTATGGCTACACCTTC. This gives the protein CASSQGGTANYGYTF.

The CDR3 loop is CASSRDRGTSYEQYF. CDR3 sequence (DNA): TGTGCCAGCAGCAGGGACAGGGGGACCTCCTACGAGCAGTACTTC. V is TRBV12-3 or TRBV12-4 and J is TRBJ2-7; TRBD1 agrees at 11 bases. The CDR3 has 15 residues. Trimming at V came to 6 bases and at J to 0 bases, leaving 4 bases not matched to a gene.

In its sample, this clonotype was seen a few times. V and J are TRBV12-3 or TRBV12-4 and TRBJ2-7, with a possible D match to TRBD2 (6 bases). The V gene lost 2 bases and the J gene lost 7 bases, with 18 bases spanning the gap. This CDR3 comprises 15 residues. The CDR3 is CASSLTGGGRGEQYF. CDR3 sequence (DNA): TGTGCCAGCAGTTTAACGGGCGGTGGCCGGGGGGAGCAGTACTTC.

This clonotype was observed at least ten times. The CDR3 coding sequence is TGCAGCGTGGTATCCCAAGAGACCCAGTACTTC. It encodes CSVVSQETQYF. The chain links TRBV29-1 to TRBJ2-5, with D uncertain. Germline CDR1 reads SQVTM; CDR2 reads ANQGSEA. Trimming took 6 bases from V and 1 from J, leaving 6 bases between them. This CDR3 has 11 amino acids.

A few counts support this clonotype. This chain joins TRBV4-3 and TRBJ2-3, with 9 bases that match TRBD1. The germline gives CDR1 LGHNA, CDR2 YSLEER. Germline trimming cut 0 bases from V and 6 bases from J; bases unmatched to any gene: 7. CDR3 length: 16 residues. This CDR3 is CASSQEAGQGGDTQYF. The CDR3 nucleotides read TGCGCCAGCAGCCAAGAAGCGGGACAGGGAGGTGATACGCAGTATTTT.

This clonotype was detected many times. The genes are TRBV4-3 and TRBJ2-5; tentatively, D is TRBD2 (5 bases). The CDR3 runs to 13 residues. Germline assignment: CDR1 LGHNA and CDR2 YSLEER. V was trimmed by 4 bases and J by 5 bases, leaving 11 bases between them. The CDR3 region has the DNA TGCGCCAGCAGCCCGGACTTGGGGGAGACCCAGTACTTC. Its translation: CASSPDLGETQYF.

This clonotype was counted only a few times. This chain joins TRBV2 and TRBJ2-1; D may be TRBD1 (5 bases). CDR1 SNHLY and CDR2 FYNNEI come from the germline V gene. CDR3 length equals 12 residues. Trimming pared 6 bases from V and 9 bases from J, leaving 12 bases between. Here the CDR3 DNA reads TGTGCCAGCAGGAAAGGGGTGGGTGAGCAGTTCTTC. Translating gives CASRKGVGEQFF.

The chain links TRBV5-8 to TRBJ2-5; D may be TRBD1 (6 bases). The CDR3 totals 15 residues. Trimming stripped 3 bases from V and 5 bases from J, with 17 bases between. Germline V gene lookup returns CDR1 SGHTS and CDR2 YDEGEE. CDR3 protein: CASSYREVLRETQYF. Here the CDR3 DNA reads TGTGCCAGCAGCTACAGGGAAGTGCTAAGGGAGACCCAGTACTTC.

The rearrangement links TRBV5-1 to TRBJ2-1; 7 nucleotides match TRBD1. The germline CDR1 and CDR2 sequences are SGHRS and YFSETQ. This CDR3 contains 16 residues. J gave up 6 bases and V 0 bases, and 9 bases lay outside the gene matches. The CDR3 loop is CASSLGQVQGSNEQFF. In nucleotides, the CDR3 is TGCGCCAGCAGCTTGGGCCAAGTACAGGGGAGCAATGAGCAGTTCTTC.

This chain links TRBV28 with TRBJ1-3, with D perhaps TRBD1 (5 bases). The germline V and J ends were trimmed by 3 bases and 4 bases, with 19 bases remaining between them. The CDR3 extends over 17 amino acids. In germline, CDR1 is MDHEN, CDR2 SYDVKM. The CDR3 DNA reads as TGTGCCAGCAGTTTCCGGTGGACATCCCAAAGGGGAAACACCATATATTTT. It codes for CASSFRWTSQRGNTIYF.

This clonotype appeared a few times. This rearrangement joins TRBV3-1 to TRBJ2-7; the D gene is possibly TRBD2 (9 bases). This CDR3 spans 15 amino acids. Germline V gene sequence: CDR1 LGHDT, CDR2 YNNKEL (reference sequence). V shed 5 bases and J shed 2 bases, with 16 bases lying between them. CDR3 bases: TGTGCCAGCAGCGCGGGAGGGACAGGACCCTACGAGCAGTACTTC. Protein product: CASSAGGTGPYEQYF.

This chain joins TRBV3-1 and TRBJ1-2; 9 nucleotides agree with TRBD1. This CDR3 is built from 16 residues. Germline V gives CDR1 LGHDT, CDR2 YNNKEL (reference sequence). Germline trimming cut 2 bases from V and 3 bases from J; bases unmatched to any gene: 7. CDR3 protein: CASSQPVTGGHYGYTF. CDR3 DNA sequence: TGTGCCAGCAGCCAACCTGTTACAGGGGGCCACTATGGCTACACCTTC.

This clonotype has more than one count but fewer than ten. The V and J genes are TRBV2 and TRBJ2-7; D gene ambiguous. Trimming shortened V by 4 bases and J by 8 bases, and 9 bases separated the two germline ends. Germline-derived CDR1 and CDR2 are SNHLY and FYNNEI. The CDR3 runs to 11 residues. CDR3 nucleotide sequence: TGTGCCAGCAGTGCCGTGGCCCAGCAGTACTTC. It is translated as CASSAVAQQYF.

The V call is TRBV7-9, the J call TRBJ2-1; 8 positions agree with TRBD2. Trimming at V came to 1 base and at J to 10 bases, leaving 12 bases not matched to a gene. The CDR3 length is 16 residues. From germline, CDR1 is SEHNR and CDR2 FQNEAQ (reference sequence). The DNA of the CDR3 is TGTGCCAGCAGCTTAGTTGGGCGGGAGGAGACTCCCGAGCAGTTCTTC. Translated: CASSLVGREETPEQFF.